This T cell receptor (beta chain) stems from a study of blood T cell repertoires in COVID-19. Study in general: The samples span acute and convalescent COVID-19 from the United States, Italy and Spain.

There are 13 residues in the CDR3. From germline, CDR1 is SGHDT and CDR2 YYEEEE. V was cut by 0 bases and J by 4 bases, with 7 bases left in between. The table came from immunoSEQ multiplex PCR; TCRdb's copy has only in-frame clones and leaves some out. The data contain over 400,000 clones, 85% to 90% of them singletons. Sequencing was carried out using peripheral blood. The chain employs TRBV5-6 and TRBJ1-1, with D unresolved. This clonotype was sampled from a woman aged 45-60 years with COVID-19, enrolled during active disease. CDR3 protein: CASSLGQRTEAFF. In DNA form, the CDR3 reads TGTGCCAGCAGCTTGGGTCAGCGCACTGAAGCTTTCTTT. Using reference TRBV5-6 and TRBJ1-1 for the parts outside the CDR3, the full variable domain is DAGVTQSPTHLIKTRGQQVTLRCSPKSGHDTVSWYQQALGQGPQFIFQYYEEEERQRGNFPDRFSGHQFPNYSSELNVNALLLGDSALYLCASSLGQRTEAFFGQGTRLTVV.